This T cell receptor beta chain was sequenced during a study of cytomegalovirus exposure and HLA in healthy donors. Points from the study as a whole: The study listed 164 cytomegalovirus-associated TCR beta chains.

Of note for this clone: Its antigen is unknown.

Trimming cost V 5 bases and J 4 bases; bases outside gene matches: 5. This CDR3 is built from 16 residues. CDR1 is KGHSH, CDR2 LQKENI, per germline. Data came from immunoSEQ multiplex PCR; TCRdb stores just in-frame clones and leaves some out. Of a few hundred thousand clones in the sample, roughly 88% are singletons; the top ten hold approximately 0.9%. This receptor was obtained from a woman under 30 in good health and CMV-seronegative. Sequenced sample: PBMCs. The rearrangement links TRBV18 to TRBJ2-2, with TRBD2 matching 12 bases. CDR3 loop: CASSSSSGRVTGELFF. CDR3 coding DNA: TGTGCCAGCTCATCTTCTAGCGGGAGGGTCACCGGGGAGCTGTTTTTT.